This TCR beta chain was recovered during a study of OX40 agonist ivuxolimab in advanced cancers. Looking at the study overall: The costimulatory receptor OX40 (CD134) was targeted by ivuxolimab, a fully human IgG2 agonistic monoclonal antibody. Intravenous ivuxolimab was administered to patients every 2 weeks at six dose levels: 0.01, 0.1, 0.3, 1.5, 3 and 10 mg/kg. Of the 50 or so patients in dose escalation, about 19 had hepatocellular carcinoma, some 15 had melanoma, 9 had renal cell carcinoma and 9 had head and neck cancer. The dose-escalation cohort was about 83% male with a mean age of roughly 60 years, ranging from roughly 23 to 85. Prior anti-PD-1, anti-PD-L1 or anti-CTLA-4 therapy was permitted, and about two fifths of dose-escalation patients had received checkpoint inhibitors. Partial responses occurred in three dose-escalation patients, of whom one had hepatocellular carcinoma and two had cutaneous melanoma. The point of sequencing TCRbeta in the periphery was to test whether ivuxolimab changed TCR sequence diversity and drove clonal T-cell expansion. The monotherapy dose-escalation portion (N of about 57 patients) of the phase I ivuxolimab trial is reported in the paper.

The research as a whole found: The antigen specificity of the peripheral T cells that underwent clonal expansion was not determined. Partial responders in the 0.1-3.0 mg/kg groups had among the lowest normalized peripheral clonal expansion, especially among CD8+ T cells. Low levels of normalized T-cell clonal expansion were also seen in some patients who did not respond. At doses of 0.1 to 3.0 mg/kg, clonal expansion of both CD4+ and CD8+ blood T cells was observed from baseline to week 6. After ivuxolimab, more expanded clones were found on average in CD8+ T cells than in CD4+ T cells.

As regards this clone: Its cognate antigen has yet to be identified. No much larger clonotype is one base removed from it; base qualities were not supplied.

To sequence the TCRbeta CDR3 region, genomic DNA was isolated from the sorted cells. The immunoSEQ Assay was used to sequence the TCRbeta CDR3 regions. TCRdb took this table from immuneACCESS and kept in-frame rearrangements with V and J called. Such tables lack part of the clones; where checked against another copy, unresolved V genes explain under half of the gap, and the rest is unexplained. Counted in this sample were roughly 23,000 clones; approximately 87% of them appeared once. The ten biggest clones cover around two fifths of the sample. Patients with a history of autoimmune disease or receiving systemic immunosuppression were excluded from the trial. Peripheral blood for TCR sequencing was collected from all dose cohorts at baseline, on cycle 4 day 1, and on cycle 7 day 1. Samples came from an open-label, multicenter, first-in-human phase I dose-escalation trial of ivuxolimab. The trial enrolled adults with locally advanced or metastatic head and neck squamous cell, hepatocellular, melanoma or renal cell carcinoma. CD4+ and CD8+ T cells were sorted separately from peripheral blood before TCR sequencing.

This clonotype originated in an adult with an advanced solid tumor such as melanoma, head and neck, liver or kidney cancer. The sequenced sample was CD4+ or CD8+ T cells sorted from blood, obtained in a trial of the OX40 agonist ivuxolimab.

The CDR3 here reads CASITSQETQYF. The DNA sequence is as follows: TGTGCCAGCATTACCAGCCAAGAGACCCAGTACTTC. This chain is built from TRBV2 and TRBJ2-5, with the D segment identity uncertain. Sequences SNHLY (CDR1) and FYNNEI (CDR2) are obtained from the germline V gene. V is reduced by 7 bases and J by 1 base, leaving a spacing of 7 bases between them. From the cysteine through the phenylalanine, the CDR3 covers 12 amino acids. The CDR3 DNA has 36 bases and is translated from base 1.